This T cell receptor beta chain is from a study of vaccination effects on CD4 cells after COVID-19. Study-level results: After vaccination of healthy people, only 1 of 255 vaccine-induced clones cross-reacted with common cold coronaviruses.

ViraFEST expansion of antigen-specific CD4+ T cells with viral peptide pools preceded sequencing. When nine to ten days of culture had elapsed, CD4+ T cells were isolated. According to the study, vaccine recipients showed no prior SARS-CoV-2 infection and negative nucleocapsid antibodies. Some clones are missing from TCRdb's copy, which holds only in-frame ones; the method was immunoSEQ multiplex PCR. The sample holds 50,000 to 65,000 clones, roughly 76% seen once. Worth noting for this clone: Its target is unknown.

The CDR3 extends over 15 amino acids. V was trimmed by 4 bases and J by 3 bases, leaving 14 bases between them. Germline V gives CDR1 SGHRS, CDR2 YFSETQ. The material sequenced was CD4+ T cells from PBMCs cultured with HCoV-229E spike peptides, taken before COVID-19 vaccination. V usage is TRBV5-1 and J usage is TRBJ2-1, with D perhaps matching TRBD1 (5 bases). The TCR comes from a human donor who received a COVID-19 vaccine. CDR3 coding DNA: TGCGCCAGCAGCACCTGGACAATGGGCTACAATGAGCAGTTCTTC. Protein sequence: CASSTWTMGYNEQFF.